Presented here are 29 T cell receptor beta chains from one specimen sequenced in a study of blood T cell repertoires in COVID-19. Here immunoSEQ multiplex PCR was the method, and the copy in TCRdb shows in-frame clones only, minus some. This sample has about 110,000 clones, with about 85% found just once. Sequences were obtained from peripheral blood. These receptors originate from a human donor in a cohort sampled during active COVID-19.

The rearrangement links TRBV7-3 to TRBJ2-5; the D is unclear. The CDR3 length is 13 residues. The ends were cut back, 1 base at V and 5 bases at J, with 8 bases in the middle. CDR1 is SGHTA, CDR2 FQGTGA, per germline. The CDR3 DNA is TGTGCCAGCAGCTTAAATCAGGTTGAGACCCAGTACTTC. Protein sequence: CASSLNQVETQYF. The whole variable domain, remainder taken from reference TRBV7-3 and TRBJ2-5, is GAGVSQTPSNKVTEKGKYVELRCDPISGHTALYWYRQSLGQGPEFLIYFQGTGAADDSGLPNDRFFAVRPEGSVSTLKIQRTERGDSAVYLCASSLNQVETQYFGPGTRLLVL.

The DNA of the CDR3 is TGCGCCAGCAGCCAAGGAGCGGTGGATCGGAACAGGGTGCCCGGGGAGCTGTTTTTT. Amino acids: CASSQGAVDRNRVPGELFF. J is TRBJ2-2 and V is TRBV4-1, with a weak D call TRBD1 (6 bases). The ends were cut back, 1 base at V and 6 bases at J, with 24 bases in the middle. The CDR3 sequence is 19 residues long. Looked up from germline, CDR1 is MGHRA and CDR2 is YSYEKL.

The chain has TRBV19 and TRBJ2-3, with 8 nucleotides matching TRBD2. CDR1 and CDR2 (germline): LNHDA, SQIVND (reference sequence). The CDR3 runs to 15 residues. V lost 6 bases and J lost 4; bases outside the gene matches: 9. The CDR3 DNA follows: TGTGCCAGTAGGGCGCCGGGGGGGCCTGCAGATACGCAGTATTTT. This codes for CASRAPGGPADTQYF. Filled out from reference TRBV19 and TRBJ2-3, the complete variable domain reads DGGITQSPKYLFRKEGQNVTLSCEQNLNHDAMYWYRQDPGQGLRLIYYSQIVNDFQKGDIAEGYSVSREKKESFPLTVTSAQKNPTAFYLCASRAPGGPADTQYFGPGTRLTVL.

V gene TRBV5-8 combines with J gene TRBJ1-5; possibly TRBD1 for D (5 bases). CDR1 is SGHTS and CDR2 is YDEGEE in the germline V gene. V lost 4 bases to trimming and J lost 5 bases, with 10 bases between them. The CDR3 is made up of 13 amino acids. DNA for the CDR3: TGTGCCAGCAGCAACGTCAGGGATCAGCCCCAGCATTTT. Amino acids: CASSNVRDQPQHF. Full variable domain (missing parts from reference TRBV5-8 and TRBJ1-5): EAGVTQSPTHLIKTRGQQATLRCSPISGHTSVYWYQQALGLGLQFLLWYDEGEERNRGNFPPRFSGRQFPNYSSELNVNALELEDSALYLCASSNVRDQPQHFGDGTRLSIL.

The chain couples TRBV29-1 to TRBJ2-1; 9 bases map to TRBD1. CDR3 length equals 16 residues. The ends lost 1 base at V and 6 bases at J; junction bases unmatched: 10. Germline V gene lookup returns CDR1 SQVTM and CDR2 ANQGSEA. The CDR3 bases are TGCAGCGTTGAAGCTTTGGGGCTACAGGGGGCCAATGAGCAGTTCTTC. This sequence encodes CSVEALGLQGANEQFF.

The chain has TRBV18 and TRBJ2-1, with 10 bases lining up with TRBD2. Germline values: CDR1 KGHSH, CDR2 LQKENI. J lost 4 bases, V lost 2 bases, and 2 bases had no gene match. The CDR3 loop spans 15 amino acids. CDR3 DNA: TGTGCCAGCTCACCAGGACTAGCGGAATACAATGAGCAGTTCTTC. It codes for CASSPGLAEYNEQFF.

This sequence joins TRBV21-1 and TRBJ2-1; the D segment call TRBD1 is taken from the table without a DNA check. TRBV21-1 is marked as a pseudogene. The CDR3 is 16 amino acids. CDR3 nucleotides: TGTGCCAGCAGCAAAGCTCCGGGACAGGGGCCAAATGAGCAGTTCTTC. Amino acid sequence: CASSKAPGQGPNEQFF.

The chain recombines TRBV6-5 with TRBJ2-1, with D perhaps TRBD1 (6 bases). This CDR3 spans 15 amino acids. Per the germline V gene, CDR1 is MNHEY and CDR2 is SVGAGI. The V end was cut by 2 bases, the J end by 2 bases, with 10 bases between. The CDR3 loop is CASSYARGAYNEQFF. DNA of the CDR3: TGTGCCAGCAGTTACGCCAGGGGAGCCTACAATGAGCAGTTCTTC.

The gene calls are TRBV6-6 and TRBJ1-2; D is perhaps TRBD1 (5 bases). V lost 7 bases and J 3 bases, leaving 12 bases between the germline ends. Germline V gene lookup returns CDR1 MNHNY and CDR2 SVGAGI (reference sequence). This CDR3 spans 13 amino acids. This CDR3 reads CASTLDSHYGYTF. The CDR3 nucleotides are TGTGCCAGCACCCTTGACAGCCACTATGGCTACACCTTC.

V usage is TRBV2 and J usage is TRBJ1-2; D is unclear. Trimming took 7 bases from V and 2 from J, leaving 17 bases between them. The CDR3 sequence is 15 residues long. Germline V gene data show CDR1 as SNHLY and CDR2 as FYNNEI. CDR3 loop: CASTPDPGRNYGYTF. Written as DNA, the CDR3 is TGTGCCAGCACCCCCGACCCGGGAAGGAACTATGGCTACACCTTC. Looking up the rest from reference TRBV2 and TRBJ1-2 gives the full variable domain: EPEVTQTPSHQVTQMGQEVILRCVPISNHLYFYWYRQILGQKVEFLVSFYNNEISEKSEIFDDQFSVERPDGSNFTLKIRSTKLEDSAMYFCASTPDPGRNYGYTFGSGTRLTVV.

This chain connects TRBV2 to TRBJ2-7; TRBD2 aligns across 12 bases. The CDR3 spans 15 residues. Trimming removed 7 bases from V and 4 bases from J; junction bases left unmatched: 8. Germline loops: CDR1 SNHLY, CDR2 FYNNEI. The CDR3 region has the DNA TGTGCCAGCACTTGGACTAGCGGGGTACCATACGAGCAGTACTTC. It translates to CASTWTSGVPYEQYF. Complete variable domain (other parts from reference TRBV2 and TRBJ2-7): EPEVTQTPSHQVTQMGQEVILRCVPISNHLYFYWYRQILGQKVEFLVSFYNNEISEKSEIFDDQFSVERPDGSNFTLKIRSTKLEDSAMYFCASTWTSGVPYEQYFGPGTRLTVT.

The genes are TRBV18 and TRBJ1-5, with 7 bases that match TRBD1. This CDR3 region has 14 residues. Looked up from germline, CDR1 is KGHSH and CDR2 is LQKENI. V shed 3 bases, J shed 5 bases, and the junction held 4 bases outside the gene matches. For the CDR3, the DNA is TGTGCCAGCTCACCCGGGACAGTTGATCAGCCCCAGCATTTT. It codes for CASSPGTVDQPQHF.

The chain uses TRBV4-3 and TRBJ2-1; D is possibly TRBD2 (6 bases). Germline-derived CDR1 and CDR2 are LGHNA and YSLEER. With 4 bases removed from V and 0 bases from J, the gap between germline ends came to 16 bases. The CDR3 length is 17 residues. CDR3 amino acids: CASSPWGLPSSYNEQFF. CDR3 bases: TGCGCCAGCAGCCCGTGGGGACTGCCTAGCTCCTACAATGAGCAGTTCTTC.

This CDR3 reads CAWRQGGEKLFF. The DNA for the CDR3 is TGTGCCTGGAGGCAGGGAGGTGAAAAACTGTTTTTT. This chain connects TRBV30 to TRBJ1-4; TRBD1 is a possible D gene (5 bases). The CDR3 runs to 12 residues. CDR1 and CDR2 from the germline V gene are GTSNPN and SVGIG (reference sequence). V dropped 3 bases and J dropped 7 bases, with 9 bases sitting between them.

V usage is TRBV18 and J usage is TRBJ2-1; no definite D call. The germline gives CDR1 KGHSH, CDR2 LQKENI. The CDR3 runs 14 residues. V was trimmed by 4 bases and J by 4 bases, leaving 11 bases between them. Here the CDR3 DNA reads TGTGCCAGCTCACGAAACCTAGATTACAATGAGCAGTTCTTC. It yields the protein CASSRNLDYNEQFF.

This rearrangement joins TRBV18 to TRBJ2-3; a weak D match, TRBD2 (6 bases). Germline V gives CDR1 KGHSH, CDR2 LQKENI. CDR3 length: 15 amino acids. The V gene lost 3 bases and the J gene lost 0 bases, with 10 bases spanning the gap. CDR3 nucleotides: TGTGCCAGCTCACCGGCGGGGTTAAGCACAGATACGCAGTATTTT. Translation: CASSPAGLSTDTQYF.

CDR3 region: CASSYRLAGGNQPQHF. The CDR3 coding sequence is TGTGCCAGCAGTTACAGGCTCGCAGGGGGCAATCAGCCCCAGCATTTT. The chain couples TRBV6-5 to TRBJ1-5; possibly TRBD1 for D (6 bases). The V gene lost 2 bases and the J gene lost 2 bases, with 13 bases spanning the gap. Germline CDR1 MNHEY, CDR2 SVGAGI. This CDR3 region has 16 residues.

The CDR3 nucleotides are TGTGCCAGCATGAGAGGGCAGGGGGCTGAAAAACTGTTTTTT. It codes for CASMRGQGAEKLFF. The J gene is TRBJ1-4, the V gene TRBV2; the match to TRBD1 covers 8 bases. J lost 7 bases, V lost 7 bases, and 8 bases had no gene match. The CDR3 loop spans 14 amino acids. Germline V gene sequence: CDR1 SNHLY, CDR2 FYNNEI.

This chain links TRBV20-1 with TRBJ1-1, with TRBD1 matching 7 bases. V shed 3 bases and J 4 bases; nucleotides not matched to a gene: 11. Germline loops: CDR1 DFQATT, CDR2 SNEGSKA (reference sequence). CDR3 length: 15 residues. The CDR3 is CSASDPRRGRTEAFF. Here the CDR3 DNA reads TGCAGTGCTAGTGACCCCAGGAGGGGGCGCACTGAAGCTTTCTTT.

The chain is built from TRBV6-5 and TRBJ2-5; 9 bases are a match to TRBD1. Germline CDR1 is MNHEY and CDR2 is SVGAGI. The CDR3 spans 14 residues. Unmatched junction bases numbered 4, after V lost 6 bases and J lost 2 bases. The CDR3 nucleotides read TGTGCCAGCAGAACCGGGACAGGGCAAGAGACCCAGTACTTC. It is translated as CASRTGTGQETQYF.

The V call is TRBV2, the J call TRBJ1-1, with a tentative D call TRBD1 (6 bases). This CDR3 comprises 14 residues. CDR1 is SNHLY and CDR2 is FYNNEI in the germline V gene. The V gene lost 7 bases and the J gene lost 0 bases, with 12 bases spanning the gap. CDR3 amino acids: CASNQQGMNTEAFF. The CDR3 nucleotides are TGTGCCAGCAACCAACAGGGCATGAACACTGAAGCTTTCTTT.

The gene calls are TRBV7-2 and TRBJ2-1; 10 positions agree with TRBD2. Trimming at V came to 0 bases and at J to 4 bases, leaving 3 bases not matched to a gene. The length of the CDR3 is 16 residues. CDR1 and CDR2 from the germline V gene are SGHTA and FQGNSA. The CDR3 DNA reads TGTGCCAGCAGCTTAGCAGTAGCGGGAGGATACAATGAGCAGTTCTTC. Its protein is CASSLAVAGGYNEQFF.

This clone is a singleton in its sample. For the CDR3, the DNA is TGTGCCAGCAGCTTGATAGGACAGGGTATACACGAGCAGTACTTC. It is translated as CASSLIGQGIHEQYF. V usage is TRBV5-8 and J usage is TRBJ2-7; 8 bases line up with TRBD1. The CDR3 covers 15 residues. V shed 1 base and J 5 bases; nucleotides not matched to a gene: 8. Germline values: CDR1 SGHTS, CDR2 YDEGEE. The full variable domain, its missing parts supplied by reference TRBV5-8 and TRBJ2-7, is EAGVTQSPTHLIKTRGQQATLRCSPISGHTSVYWYQQALGLGLQFLLWYDEGEERNRGNFPPRFSGRQFPNYSSELNVNALELEDSALYLCASSLIGQGIHEQYFGPGTRLTVT.

V is TRBV6-6 and J is TRBJ2-3; D perhaps matches TRBD1 (6 bases). V shed 6 bases and J shed 3 bases, with 16 bases lying between them. The germline V gene encodes CDR1 MNHNY and CDR2 SVGAGI (reference sequence). This CDR3 has 15 amino acids. CDR3 sequence reads: CASRRLDRTTDTQYF. The CDR3 DNA follows: TGTGCCAGCAGACGCCTGGACAGAACTACAGATACGCAGTATTTT.

This chain joins TRBV27 and TRBJ2-1; 10 nucleotides align to TRBD2. Germline assignment: CDR1 MNHEY and CDR2 SMNVEV (reference sequence). The CDR3 covers 15 residues. The trim removed 2 bases at V and 6 bases at J, leaving 4 bases unmatched. CDR3 sequence reads: CASSLGAGGPNEQFF. Written as DNA, the CDR3 is TGTGCCAGCAGTTTAGGAGCGGGAGGGCCCAATGAGCAGTTCTTC.

The genes are TRBV19 and TRBJ2-1, with 13 bases that match TRBD2. The CDR3 spans 18 residues. The germline CDR1 and CDR2 sequences are LNHDA and SQIVND (reference sequence). V lost 5 bases to trimming and J lost 0 bases; unmatched junction nucleotides: 7. In nucleotides, the CDR3 is TGTGCCAGTAGTGCCCGACTAGCGGGAGGCCTCTCCTACAATGAGCAGTTCTTC. This sequence encodes CASSARLAGGLSYNEQFF.

The chain uses TRBV6-5 and TRBJ2-2; TRBD1 matches at 7 bases. Trimming at V came to 0 bases and at J to 5 bases, leaving 6 bases not matched to a gene. Per the germline V gene, CDR1 is MNHEY and CDR2 is SVGAGI. The CDR3 runs to 16 residues. The CDR3 loop is CASSYSQGVRTGELFF. The CDR3 DNA reads TGTGCCAGCAGTTACTCTCAGGGGGTTAGGACCGGGGAGCTGTTTTTT.

The chain recombines TRBV10-3 with TRBJ1-3; TRBD1 matches 7 bases. There are 15 residues in the CDR3. Germline V lookup: CDR1 ENHRY, CDR2 SYGVKD. V trimming: 4 bases; J trimming: 0 bases; junction bases outside the gene matches: 3. CDR3 protein: CAISGQGSSGNTIYF. The DNA for the CDR3 is TGTGCCATCAGTGGACAGGGAAGCTCTGGAAACACCATATATTTT.

This sequence joins TRBV5-4 and TRBJ2-5; 7 bases are shared with TRBD2. Germline trimming cut 2 bases from V and 5 bases from J; bases unmatched to any gene: 6. The CDR3 loop spans 14 amino acids. Per the germline V gene, CDR1 is SGHNT and CDR2 is YYREEE (reference sequence). This chain's CDR3 is CASSFLGRVETQYF. CDR3 DNA sequence: TGTGCCAGCAGCTTTCTGGGGAGGGTTGAGACCCAGTACTTC. The whole variable domain, remainder taken from reference TRBV5-4 and TRBJ2-5, is ETGVTQSPTHLIKTRGQQVTLRCSSQSGHNTVSWYQQALGQGPQFIFQYYREEENGRGNFPPRFSGLQFPNYSSELNVNALELDDSALYLCASSFLGRVETQYFGPGTRLLVL.